A selection of T cell receptor beta chains follows, all from one sample in a study of cytomegalovirus exposure and HLA in healthy donors. Sequenced by immunoSEQ multiplex PCR; TCRdb stores in-frame clones only, minus some. The listing contains 150,000 to 200,000 clones. The sequenced material came from PBMCs. The origin of the receptors is a young man in good health and CMV-seronegative. Both conserved end residues are part of each CDR3.

V: TRBV6-4
CDR3: CASSQGNMWNEQFF

V: TRBV5-1
CDR3: CASSGTSSYNEQFF

V: TRBV28
CDR3: CASSPGVSGANVLTF

V: TRBV4-1
CDR3: CASSQDFIGTDTQYF

V: TRBV28
CDR3: CASSLESYSNQPQHF

V: TRBV30
CDR3: CAWSVAGQGPYGYTF

V: TRBV30
CDR3: CAWSRGGSTYEQYF

V: TRBV29-1
CDR3: CSVQGGREGSTDTQYF

V: TRBV11-3
CDR3: CASSLREGSYEQYF

V: TRBV7-9
CDR3: CETSMLNEQFF

V: TRBV27
CDR3: CASSPRRAASDIRHEQYF

V: TRBV9
CDR3: CASSVGIRSGGPNSYNEQFF

V: TRBV6-5
CDR3: CAAGGNGNQPQHF

V: TRBV7-2
CDR3: CASSSPGAMNTEAFF

V: TRBV7-9
CDR3: CASRPGQDETQYF

V: TRBV11-2
CDR3: CASSLDRTGFMGQFF

V: TRBV5-6
CDR3: CASSRQDYYGYTF

V: TRBV10-3
CDR3: CAISAGLLNTGELFF